Listed below are T cell receptor beta chains from one sample, sequenced in a study of early T cells in non-severe SARS-CoV-2 infection. TCRdb fed the 5' RACE reads into MiXCR, producing one record per CDR3 protein. The repertoire holds some 67,000 distinct CDR3 sequences, with around 13% as singletons. What was sequenced was whole blood. The receptors stem from an adult who was a healthcare worker with PCR-confirmed SARS-CoV-2 infection or an uninfected control (not recorded which). Both conserved end residues are part of each CDR3. The D gene is left open where the match is weak. Rows give clone size only sometimes, using once, few, many, or a class for an expanded clone.

abundance: few; d_gene: .; j_gene: TRBJ1-4; v_gene: TRBV6-1; CDR3aa: CASLRAGFATNEKLFF; CDR3nt: TGTGCCAGCCTCAGAGCGGGATTTGCAACTAATGAAAAACTGTTTTTT
abundance: few; d_gene: .; j_gene: TRBJ1-1; v_gene: TRBV29-1; CDR3aa: CSVEPFNNPVGAFF; CDR3nt: TGCAGCGTTGAACCCTTTAACAACCCGGTCGGGGCTTTCTTT
abundance: few; d_gene: TRBD1; j_gene: TRBJ2-5; v_gene: TRBV5-1; CDR3aa: CASSLGTAQETQYF; CDR3nt: TGCGCCAGCAGCCTCGGGACAGCCCAAGAGACCCAGTACTTC
abundance: .; d_gene: TRBD2; j_gene: TRBJ2-3; v_gene: TRBV29-1; CDR3aa: CSVVKGLAASTDTQYF; CDR3nt: TGCAGCGTTGTAAAGGGACTAGCGGCTAGCACAGATACGCAGTATTTT
abundance: .; d_gene: .; j_gene: TRBJ2-7; v_gene: TRBV29-1; CDR3aa: CSVEDTDYEQYF; CDR3nt: TGCAGCGTTGAAGATACAGATTACGAGCAGTACTTC
abundance: .; d_gene: TRBD1; j_gene: TRBJ2-7; v_gene: TRBV7-2; CDR3aa: CASSPDRVYEQYF; CDR3nt: TGTGCCAGCAGCCCGGACAGGGTCTACGAGCAGTACTTC
abundance: .; d_gene: .; j_gene: TRBJ1-1; v_gene: TRBV29-1; CDR3aa: CSVEDGGNTEAFF; CDR3nt: TGCAGCGTTGAAGATGGGGGGAACACTGAAGCTTTCTTT
abundance: .; d_gene: .; j_gene: TRBJ2-7; v_gene: TRBV2; CDR3aa: CASRETDFYEQYF; CDR3nt: TGTGCCAGCAGGGAAACCGACTTCTACGAGCAGTACTTC
abundance: few; d_gene: TRBD2; j_gene: TRBJ2-7; v_gene: TRBV28; CDR3aa: CASSSIPGTSGSPYEQYF; CDR3nt: TGTGCCAGCAGTTCAATCCCCGGGACTAGCGGGAGCCCCTACGAGCAGTACTTC
abundance: few; d_gene: .; j_gene: TRBJ1-1; v_gene: TRBV7-9; CDR3aa: CASSSFGDTNTEAFF; CDR3nt: TGTGCCAGCTCCTCCTTCGGGGACACGAACACTGAAGCTTTCTTT